This TCR beta chain was profiled in a study of cytomegalovirus exposure and HLA in healthy donors. Regarding the study as a whole: It was shown in a later analysis that HLA-associated TCR beta chains were more clonally expanded than other, equally common chains. When a later analysis was performed, an Asian-associated ancestry cluster reportedly had fewer N-insertions than the roughly 700-donor mean.

In the PCR, 60 Vbeta and 13 Jbeta primers were used. Assay used: immunoSEQ multiplex PCR; TCRdb lists only in-frame clones, some missing. The profile shows roughly 200,000 clones, 65% to 85% of them singletons. This clone has more than one count but fewer than ten. Its antigen is unidentified. Sequences were obtained from PBMCs. The TCR was taken from a female donor in good health and CMV-seronegative.

The CDR3 nucleotides are TGTGCCAGCAGCCCCAAACCACGACAGGGGGCGTACAATGAGCAGTTCTTC. Translation: CASSPKPRQGAYNEQFF. V is TRBV5-4 and J is TRBJ2-1; 10 nucleotides align to TRBD1. V lost 4 bases to trimming and J lost 4 bases; unmatched junction nucleotides: 11. The V gene's germline CDR1 is SGHNT and CDR2 YYREEE (reference sequence). The CDR3 is 17 amino acids. Variable domain in full (rest from reference TRBV5-4 and TRBJ2-1): ETGVTQSPTHLIKTRGQQVTLRCSSQSGHNTVSWYQQALGQGPQFIFQYYREEENGRGNFPPRFSGLQFPNYSSELNVNALELDDSALYLCASSPKPRQGAYNEQFFGPGTRLTVL.